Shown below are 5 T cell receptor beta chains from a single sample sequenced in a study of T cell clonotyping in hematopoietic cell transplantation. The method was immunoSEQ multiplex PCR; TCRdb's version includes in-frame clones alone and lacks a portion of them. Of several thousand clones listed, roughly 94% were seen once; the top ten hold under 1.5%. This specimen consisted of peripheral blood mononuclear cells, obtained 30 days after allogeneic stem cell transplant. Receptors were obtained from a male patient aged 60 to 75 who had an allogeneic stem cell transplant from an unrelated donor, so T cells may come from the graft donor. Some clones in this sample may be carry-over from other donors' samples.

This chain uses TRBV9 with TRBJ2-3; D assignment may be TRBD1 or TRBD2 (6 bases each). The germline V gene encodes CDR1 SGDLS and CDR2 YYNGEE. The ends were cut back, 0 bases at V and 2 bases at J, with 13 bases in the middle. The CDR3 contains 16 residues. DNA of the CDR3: TGTGCCAGCAGCGTAGTAGGGGGGTCCTACACAGATACGCAGTATTTT. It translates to CASSVVGGSYTDTQYF.

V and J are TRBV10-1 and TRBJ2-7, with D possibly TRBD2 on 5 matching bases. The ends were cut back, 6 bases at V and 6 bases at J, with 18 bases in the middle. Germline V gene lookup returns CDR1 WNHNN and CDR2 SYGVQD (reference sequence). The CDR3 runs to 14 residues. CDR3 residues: CASSQSDRRGEQYF. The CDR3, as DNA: TGCGCCAGCAGCCAGTCCGACCGACGGGGCGAGCAGTACTTC.

The CDR3 here is CASNQLAGNSYNEQFF. The CDR3 DNA reads TGCGCCAGCAATCAATTAGCGGGCAACTCCTACAATGAGCAGTTCTTC. The V call is TRBV5-1, the J call TRBJ2-1; 7 bases match TRBD2. The junction had 9 bases not matched to a gene; V was cut back by 6 bases and J by 0 bases. CDR1 is SGHRS and CDR2 is YFSETQ in the germline V gene. This CDR3 comprises 16 residues.

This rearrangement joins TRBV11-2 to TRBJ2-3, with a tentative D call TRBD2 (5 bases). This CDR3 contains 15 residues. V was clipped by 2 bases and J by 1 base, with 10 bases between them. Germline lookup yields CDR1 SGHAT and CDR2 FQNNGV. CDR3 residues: CASSLNSRGTDTQYF. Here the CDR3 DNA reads TGTGCCAGCAGCTTAAACTCGAGGGGCACAGATACGCAGTATTTT.

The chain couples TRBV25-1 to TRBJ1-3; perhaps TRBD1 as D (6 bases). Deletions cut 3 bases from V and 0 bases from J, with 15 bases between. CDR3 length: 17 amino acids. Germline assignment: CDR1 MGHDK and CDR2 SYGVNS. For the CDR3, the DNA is TGTGCCAGCAGTGATTGGGGGGCAAGACACTCTGGAAACACCATATATTTT. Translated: CASSDWGARHSGNTIYF.